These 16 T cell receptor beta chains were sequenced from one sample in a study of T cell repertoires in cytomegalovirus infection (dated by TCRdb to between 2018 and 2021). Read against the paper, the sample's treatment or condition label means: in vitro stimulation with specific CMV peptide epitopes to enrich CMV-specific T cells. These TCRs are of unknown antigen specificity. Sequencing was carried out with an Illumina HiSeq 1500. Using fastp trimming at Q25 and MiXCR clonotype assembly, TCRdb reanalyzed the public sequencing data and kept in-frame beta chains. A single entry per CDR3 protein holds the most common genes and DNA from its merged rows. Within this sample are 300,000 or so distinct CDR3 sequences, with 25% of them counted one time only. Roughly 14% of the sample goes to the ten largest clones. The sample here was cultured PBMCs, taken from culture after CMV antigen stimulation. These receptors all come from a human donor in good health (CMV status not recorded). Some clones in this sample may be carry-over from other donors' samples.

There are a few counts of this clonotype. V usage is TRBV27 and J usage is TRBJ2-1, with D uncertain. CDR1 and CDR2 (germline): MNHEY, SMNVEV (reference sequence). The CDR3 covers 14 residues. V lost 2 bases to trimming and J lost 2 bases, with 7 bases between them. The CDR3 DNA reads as TGTGCCAGCAGTTTAAATAGGGCCTACAATGAGCAGTTCTTC. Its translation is CASSLNRAYNEQFF.

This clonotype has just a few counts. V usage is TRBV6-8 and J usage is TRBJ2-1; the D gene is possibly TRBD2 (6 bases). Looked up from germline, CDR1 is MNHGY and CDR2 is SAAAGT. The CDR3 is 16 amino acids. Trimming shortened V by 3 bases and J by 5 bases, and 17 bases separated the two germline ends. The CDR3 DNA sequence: TGTGCCAGCAGTTATGGTATGGCTAGCGATCACAATGAGCAGTTCTTC. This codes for CASSYGMASDHNEQFF.

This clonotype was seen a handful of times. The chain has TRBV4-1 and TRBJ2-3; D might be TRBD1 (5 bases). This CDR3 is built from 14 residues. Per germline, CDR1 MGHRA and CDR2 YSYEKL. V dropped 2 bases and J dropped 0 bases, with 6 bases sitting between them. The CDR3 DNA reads TGCGCCAGCAGCCAACCAGGGAGCACAGATACGCAGTATTTT. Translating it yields CASSQPGSTDTQYF.

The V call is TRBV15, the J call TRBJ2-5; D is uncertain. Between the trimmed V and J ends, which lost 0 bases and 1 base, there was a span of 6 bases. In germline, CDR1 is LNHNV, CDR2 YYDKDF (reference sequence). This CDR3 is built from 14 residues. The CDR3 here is CATSRDLAQETQYF. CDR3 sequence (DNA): TGTGCCACCAGCAGAGATCTGGCCCAAGAGACCCAGTACTTC.

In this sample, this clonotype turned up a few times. CDR3 amino acids: CASSFWDEQFF. The DNA for the CDR3 is TGTGCCAGCAGCTTCTGGGATGAGCAGTTCTTC. The genes are TRBV7-2 and TRBJ2-1; D uncertain. CDR3 size: 11 residues. CDR1 SGHTA and CDR2 FQGNSA come from the germline V gene. Trimming removed 3 bases at V and 8 bases at J, with 5 bases between.

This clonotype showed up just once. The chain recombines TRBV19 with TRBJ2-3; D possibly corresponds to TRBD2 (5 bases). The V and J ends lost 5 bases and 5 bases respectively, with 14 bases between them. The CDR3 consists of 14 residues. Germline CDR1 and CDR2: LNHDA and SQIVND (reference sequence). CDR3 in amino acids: CASSSPSLGDTQYF. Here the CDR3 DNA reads TGTGCCAGTAGTTCCCCTAGCCTGGGAGATACGCAGTATTTT.

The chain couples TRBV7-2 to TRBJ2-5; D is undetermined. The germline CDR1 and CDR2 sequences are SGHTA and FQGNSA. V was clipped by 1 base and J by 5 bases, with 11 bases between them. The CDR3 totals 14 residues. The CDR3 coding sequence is TGTGCCAGCAGCTTAGTCAGTAGCTGGGAGACCCAGTACTTC. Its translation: CASSLVSSWETQYF.

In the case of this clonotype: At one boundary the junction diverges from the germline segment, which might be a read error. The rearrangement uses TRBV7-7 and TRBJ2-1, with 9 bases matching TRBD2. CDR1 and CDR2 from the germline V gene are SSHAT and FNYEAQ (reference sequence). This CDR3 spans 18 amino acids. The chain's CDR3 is CASSLSLPGTSIYNEQFF. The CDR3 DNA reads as TGTGCTAGCAGCTTATCCCTCCCCGGGACTAGCATTTACAATGAGCAGTTCTTC. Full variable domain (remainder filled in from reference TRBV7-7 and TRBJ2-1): GAGVSQSPRYKVTKRGQDVTLRCDPISSHATLYWYQQALGQGPEFLTYFNYEAQPDKSGLPSDRFSAERPEGSISTLTIQRTEQRDSAMYRCASSLSLPGTSIYNEQFFGPGTRLTVL.

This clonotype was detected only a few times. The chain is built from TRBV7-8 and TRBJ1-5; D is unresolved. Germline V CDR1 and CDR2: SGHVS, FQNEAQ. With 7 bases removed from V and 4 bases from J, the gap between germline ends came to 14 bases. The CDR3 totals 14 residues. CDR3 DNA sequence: TGTGCCAGCAATCTTATTGGGCTGAATCAGCCCCAGCATTTT. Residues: CASNLIGLNQPQHF.

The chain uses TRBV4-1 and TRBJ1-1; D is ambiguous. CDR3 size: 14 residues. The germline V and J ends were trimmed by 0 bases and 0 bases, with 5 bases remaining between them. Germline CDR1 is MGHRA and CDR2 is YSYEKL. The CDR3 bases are TGCGCCAGCAGCCAAGATCCGTTGAACACTGAAGCTTTCTTT. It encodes CASSQDPLNTEAFF.

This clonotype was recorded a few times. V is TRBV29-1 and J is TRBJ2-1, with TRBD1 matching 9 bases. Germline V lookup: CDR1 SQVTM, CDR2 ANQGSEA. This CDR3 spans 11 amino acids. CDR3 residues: CRTGGYNEQFF. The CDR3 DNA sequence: TGCAGGACAGGGGGCTACAATGAGCAGTTCTTC.

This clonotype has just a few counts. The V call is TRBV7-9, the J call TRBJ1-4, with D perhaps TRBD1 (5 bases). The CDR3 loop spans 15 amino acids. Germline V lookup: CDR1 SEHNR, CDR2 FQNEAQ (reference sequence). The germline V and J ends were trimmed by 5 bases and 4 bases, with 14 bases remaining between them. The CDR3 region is CASSTPRGLNEKLFF. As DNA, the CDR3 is TGTGCCAGCAGCACCCCCCGGGGACTTAATGAAAAACTGTTTTTT.

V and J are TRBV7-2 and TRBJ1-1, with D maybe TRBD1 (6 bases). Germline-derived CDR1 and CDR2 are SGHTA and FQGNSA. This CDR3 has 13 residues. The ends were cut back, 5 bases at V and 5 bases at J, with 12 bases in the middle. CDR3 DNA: TGTGCCAGCAGCCCTTACAGGGTTACTGAAGCTTTCTTT. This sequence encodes CASSPYRVTEAFF.

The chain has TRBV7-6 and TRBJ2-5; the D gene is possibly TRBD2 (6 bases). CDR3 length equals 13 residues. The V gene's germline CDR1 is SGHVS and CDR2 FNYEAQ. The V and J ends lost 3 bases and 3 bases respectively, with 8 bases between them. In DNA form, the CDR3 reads TGTGCCAGCAGCTTTTCGGGAGAAGAGACCCAGTACTTC. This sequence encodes CASSFSGEETQYF.

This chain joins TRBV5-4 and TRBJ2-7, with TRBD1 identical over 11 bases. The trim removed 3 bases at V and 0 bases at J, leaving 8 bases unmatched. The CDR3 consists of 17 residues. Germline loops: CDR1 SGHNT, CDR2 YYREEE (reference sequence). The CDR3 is CASSSTGQGASSYEQYV. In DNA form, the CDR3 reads TGTGCCAGCAGCTCAACCGGACAGGGGGCGAGCTCCTACGAGCAGTACGTC.

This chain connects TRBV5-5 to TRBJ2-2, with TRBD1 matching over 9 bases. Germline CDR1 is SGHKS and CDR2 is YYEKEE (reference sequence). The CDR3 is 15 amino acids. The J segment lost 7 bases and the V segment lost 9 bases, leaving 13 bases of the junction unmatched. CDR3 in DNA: TGTGCCAACGTGCCCGGGACAGGGAGGGACGGGGAGCTGTTTTTT. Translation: CANVPGTGRDGELFF.